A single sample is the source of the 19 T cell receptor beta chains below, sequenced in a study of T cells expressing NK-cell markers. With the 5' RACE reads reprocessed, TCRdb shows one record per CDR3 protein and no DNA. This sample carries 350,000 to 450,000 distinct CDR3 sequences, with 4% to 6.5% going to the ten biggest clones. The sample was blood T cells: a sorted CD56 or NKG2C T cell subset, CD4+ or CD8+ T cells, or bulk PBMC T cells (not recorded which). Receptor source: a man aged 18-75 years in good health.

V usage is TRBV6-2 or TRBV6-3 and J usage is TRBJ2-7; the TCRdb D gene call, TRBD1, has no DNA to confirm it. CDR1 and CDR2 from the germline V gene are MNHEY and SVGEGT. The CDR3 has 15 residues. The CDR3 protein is CASSSAGRMSYEQYF.

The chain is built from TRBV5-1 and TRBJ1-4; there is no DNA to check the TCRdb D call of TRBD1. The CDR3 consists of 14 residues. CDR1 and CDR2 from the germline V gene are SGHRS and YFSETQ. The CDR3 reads CASRLGGSNEKLFF.

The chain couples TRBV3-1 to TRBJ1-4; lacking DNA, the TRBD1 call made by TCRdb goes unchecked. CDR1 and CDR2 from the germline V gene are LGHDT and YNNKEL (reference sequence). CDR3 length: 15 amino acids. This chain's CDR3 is CASSQWGQTNEKLFF.

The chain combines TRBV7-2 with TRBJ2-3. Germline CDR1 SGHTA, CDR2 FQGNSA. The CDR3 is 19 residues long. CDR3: CASSRRASRAYEGTDTQYF.

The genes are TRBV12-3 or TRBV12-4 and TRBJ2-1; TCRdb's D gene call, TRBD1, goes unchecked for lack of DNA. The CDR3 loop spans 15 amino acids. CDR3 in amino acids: CASTFTMTVDNEQFF.

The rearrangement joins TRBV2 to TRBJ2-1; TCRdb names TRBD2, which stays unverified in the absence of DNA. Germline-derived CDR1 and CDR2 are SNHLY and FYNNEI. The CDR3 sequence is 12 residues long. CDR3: CASREESPTQFF. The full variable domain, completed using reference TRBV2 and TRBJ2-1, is EPEVTQTPSHQVTQMGQEVILRCVPISNHLYFYWYRQILGQKVEFLVSFYNNEISEKSEIFDDQFSVERPDGSNFTLKIRSTKLEDSAMYFCASREESPTQFFGPGTRLTVL.

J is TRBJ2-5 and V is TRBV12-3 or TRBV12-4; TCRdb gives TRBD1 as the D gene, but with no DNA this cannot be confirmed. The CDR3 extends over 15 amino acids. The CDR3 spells CASSLKGYPQETQYF.

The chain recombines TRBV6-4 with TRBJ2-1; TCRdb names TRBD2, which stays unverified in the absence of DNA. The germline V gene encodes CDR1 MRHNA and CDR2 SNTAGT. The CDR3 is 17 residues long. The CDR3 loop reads CARPGGSGVSSYNEQFF.

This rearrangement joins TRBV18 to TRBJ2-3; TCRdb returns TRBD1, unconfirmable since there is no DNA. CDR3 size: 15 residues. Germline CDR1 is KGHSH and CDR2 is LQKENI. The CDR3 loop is CASSSIAGSTDTQYF.

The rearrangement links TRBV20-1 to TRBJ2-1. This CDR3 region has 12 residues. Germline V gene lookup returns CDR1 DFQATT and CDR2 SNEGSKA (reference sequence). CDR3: CSARLGNNEQFF.

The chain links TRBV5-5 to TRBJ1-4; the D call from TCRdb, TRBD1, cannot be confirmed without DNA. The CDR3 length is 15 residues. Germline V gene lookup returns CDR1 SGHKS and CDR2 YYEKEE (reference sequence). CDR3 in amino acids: CASSLVPGLGEKLFF.

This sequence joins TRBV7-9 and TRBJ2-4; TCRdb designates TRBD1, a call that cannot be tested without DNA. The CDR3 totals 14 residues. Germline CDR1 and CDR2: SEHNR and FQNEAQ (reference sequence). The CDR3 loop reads CASSLINRENIQYF.

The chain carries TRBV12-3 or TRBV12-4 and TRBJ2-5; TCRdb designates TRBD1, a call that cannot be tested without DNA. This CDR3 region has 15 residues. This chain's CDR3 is CASNPRGGTKETQYF.

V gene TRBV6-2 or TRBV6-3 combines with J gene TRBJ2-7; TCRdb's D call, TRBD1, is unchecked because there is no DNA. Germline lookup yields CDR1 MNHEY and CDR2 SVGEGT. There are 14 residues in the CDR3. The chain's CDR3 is CASKDPGQVYEQYF.

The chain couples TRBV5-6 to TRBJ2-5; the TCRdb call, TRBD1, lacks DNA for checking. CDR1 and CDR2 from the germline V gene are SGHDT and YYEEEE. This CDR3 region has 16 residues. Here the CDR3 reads CASSLLGTAEVETQYF.

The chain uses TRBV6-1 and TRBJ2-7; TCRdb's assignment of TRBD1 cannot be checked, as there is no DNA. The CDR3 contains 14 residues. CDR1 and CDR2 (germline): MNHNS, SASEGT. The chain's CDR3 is CASSTGQGHSEQYF.

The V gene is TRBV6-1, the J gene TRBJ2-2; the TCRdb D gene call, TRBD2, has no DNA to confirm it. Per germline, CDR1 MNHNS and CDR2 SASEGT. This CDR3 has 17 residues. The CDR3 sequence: CASSARGSSLNTGELFF.

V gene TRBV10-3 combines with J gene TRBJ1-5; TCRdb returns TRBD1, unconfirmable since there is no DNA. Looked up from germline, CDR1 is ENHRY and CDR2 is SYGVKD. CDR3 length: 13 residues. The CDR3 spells CAIGQGENQPQHF.

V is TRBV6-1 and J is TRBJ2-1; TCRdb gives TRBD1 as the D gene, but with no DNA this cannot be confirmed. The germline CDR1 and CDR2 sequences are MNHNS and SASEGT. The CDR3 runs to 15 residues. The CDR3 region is CASRRDRGQLNEQFF.